This note documents a single T cell receptor beta chain sequence. Its antigen is unidentified. Per germline, CDR1 SNHLY and CDR2 FYNNEI. The V gene end was trimmed by 4 bases and the J gene end by 6 bases; junction bases not matched to a gene: 8. The CDR3 covers 16 residues. CD4+ T cells from unexposed donors were obtained before the COVID-19 pandemic (2011-2018). CD4+ T cells were isolated from the cells after 10 days of culture. Unexposed-donor CD4+ T cells were probed with SARS-CoV-2 S/N and four cold-coronavirus spikes, cells permitting. The data stem from a study of CD4 T cells in relation to SARS-CoV-2 and coronaviruses. Using immunoSEQ multiplex PCR, the repertoire was profiled, and TCRdb retains in-frame clones only, with some absent. This table has roughly 26,000 clones, roughly 70% appearing once.

The rearrangement links TRBV2 to TRBJ2-5; 13 bases are shared with TRBD2. The origin of this receptor is a human donor in good health. Sequenced material: CD4+ T cells from PBMCs, cultured in vitro. The CDR3 is CASSGTSGRARKTQYF. CDR3 DNA sequence: TGTGCCAGCAGTGGAACTAGCGGGAGGGCGAGAAAGACCCAGTACTTC.